This passage covers 23 T cell receptor beta chains from one sample sequenced in a study of molecular identifiers for immune sequencing clone quantification. TCRdb recomputed calls from the PCR reads with MiXCR, one row per CDR3 protein. The table has 50,000 to 65,000 distinct CDR3 sequences, almost 25% seen once; the top ten hold 1.5% to 2%. The material sequenced was naive CD8+ T cells from blood, with Jurkat cell RNA spiked in. Indicated subset: FACS-sorted CD8+CD4-CCR7+CD45RA+ naive T cells. Receptors originate from a human donor in good health. Some libraries in this study had Jurkat cell RNA spiked in.

Comment on this clonotype: A single base separates this from a much larger clone, so it may be a read error. It is unclear where the CDR3 begins or ends on the DNA, so no DNA is shown, and the CDR3 is as TCRdb lists it. This chain links TRBV5-3 with TRBJ1-1; the table names TRBD1, a call not compared with the DNA. TRBV5-3 falls under the ORF class, with uncertain function. From its first to its last residue, the CDR3 has 16 amino acids. The CDR3 protein is CASSLFGTGAYTEALF.

Comment on this clonotype: A much larger clone is a single base away; this may be a read error. The chain has TRBV12-3 or TRBV12-4 and TRBJ1-5, with D possibly being TRBD1 (5 bases). There are 15 residues in the CDR3. The V and J ends lost 3 bases and 9 bases respectively, with 18 bases between them. This CDR3 reads CASSLVQGRGRPQHF. CDR3 sequence (DNA): TGTGCCAGCAGTTTGGTTCAGGGAAGAGGACGGCCCCAGCATTTT.

Turning to this clonotype: Possible read error: a much larger clone is one base away. CDR3 coding DNA: TGCAGTGCTAGGAGAAGGAGCTCCTACGAGCAGTACTTC. Its translation is CSARRRSSYEQYF. This sequence joins TRBV20-1 and TRBJ2-7; D not certain. The CDR3 totals 13 residues. V was shortened by 3 bases and J by 0 bases, with 9 bases between the two germline ends. The V gene's germline CDR1 is DFQATT and CDR2 SNEGSKA (reference sequence).

This sequence joins TRBV6-5 and TRBJ2-5; 12 nucleotides align to TRBD2. Germline-derived CDR1 and CDR2 are MNHEY and SVGAGI. V trimming: 4 bases; J trimming: 5 bases; junction bases outside the gene matches: 8. The CDR3 has 16 amino acids. DNA for the CDR3: TGTGCCAGCAGTTCTCTAGCGGGGGGGCCGCGGGAGACCCAGTACTTC. This translates into CASSSLAGGPRETQYF.

This clonotype was detected a few times. This chain joins TRBV7-2 and TRBJ1-6; TRBD1 might be the D (6 bases). The CDR3 runs to 18 residues. The V end lost 6 bases, the J end lost 0 bases, and 18 bases lay between the germline ends. Per germline, CDR1 SGHTA and CDR2 FQGNSA. The CDR3 sequence: CASSQGGWGGSYNSPLHF. The CDR3 bases are TGTGCCAGCAGTCAAGGGGGTTGGGGGGGCTCCTATAATTCACCCCTCCACTTT.

As to this clonotype: A read error may explain this, as a much larger clone is one base away. The gene calls are TRBV12-3 or TRBV12-4 and TRBJ1-1; no clear D. The CDR3 runs to 13 residues. This chain's CDR3 is CASGFGLNTEAFF. The CDR3 DNA sequence: TGTGCCAGCGGTTTCGGGCTGAACACTGAAGCTTTCTTT.

This clonotype turned up a few times. The chain combines TRBV2 with TRBJ2-3, with 7 bases lining up with TRBD2. V was pared by 0 bases and J by 8 bases, with 5 bases of the junction left unmatched. This CDR3 is built from 14 residues. In germline, CDR1 is SNHLY, CDR2 FYNNEI. CDR3 loop: CASSEAGGGRTQYF. CDR3 sequence (DNA): TGTGCCAGCAGTGAAGCGGGGGGGGGTCGTACGCAGTATTTT.

Remarks on this clonotype: Germline is not matched at one junction end, which may reflect a read error. The chain uses TRBV27 and TRBJ1-6; TRBD1 matches at 10 bases. The CDR3 is made up of 15 amino acids. Germline lookup yields CDR1 MNHEY and CDR2 SMNVEV (reference sequence). CDR3 nucleotides: TGTGCCAGCAGTGAGACAGGGGGCGCGGGTTCACCCCCCCACTTT. It translates to CASSETGGAGSPPHF.

There are many counts of this clonotype. V gene TRBV19 combines with J gene TRBJ2-1; no clear D gene. V lost 3 bases and J 9 bases, leaving 12 bases between the germline ends. This CDR3 region has 13 residues. Germline CDR1 and CDR2: LNHDA and SQIVND (reference sequence). The CDR3 region is CASSISSVGEQFF. The DNA for the CDR3 is TGTGCCAGTAGTATCTCTAGTGTCGGTGAGCAGTTCTTC.

Ten or more counts support this clonotype. This chain links TRBV4-3 with TRBJ2-5; D is undetermined. Germline lookup yields CDR1 LGHNA and CDR2 YSLEER. Trimming removed 4 bases at V and 6 bases at J, with 12 bases between. The CDR3 spans 13 residues. As DNA, the CDR3 is TGCGCCAGCAGCCCCCAGGTCGAGAAGACCCAGTACTTC. Protein sequence: CASSPQVEKTQYF.

The chain carries TRBV29-1 and TRBJ2-3, with D possibly called TRBD1 or TRBD2 (6 bases each). The CDR3 has 16 residues. V shed 7 bases and J shed 10 bases, with 30 bases lying between them. Per germline, CDR1 SQVTM and CDR2 ANQGSEA. As DNA, the CDR3 is TGCAGCGCTGACGGACACTGGGGCAGGGGAGGCGATTCGCAGTATTTT. Protein product: CSADGHWGRGGDSQYF.

This clonotype was recorded once. A junction end diverges from the germline sequence, so it may reflect a read error. V gene TRBV7-9 combines with J gene TRBJ1-1; D not certain. The CDR3 runs 12 residues. Germline V gene data show CDR1 as SEHNR and CDR2 as FQNEAQ (reference sequence). The CDR3 reads CASSAPNTEASF. CDR3 DNA: TGTGCCAGCAGTGCTCCGAACACTGAAGCTTCCTTT.

At least ten counts were recorded for this clonotype. The chain couples TRBV19 to TRBJ2-5; no clear D. The germline V gene encodes CDR1 LNHDA and CDR2 SQIVND (reference sequence). Trimming removed 6 bases at V and 4 bases at J, with 3 bases between. This CDR3 region has 10 residues. CDR3 region: CASRGETQYF. The CDR3 DNA reads TGTGCCAGTAGAGGAGAGACCCAGTACTTC.

Remarks on this clonotype: This sequence may be a read error, since a much larger clone differs from it by one base. The V gene is TRBV11-2, the J gene TRBJ2-6, with D maybe TRBD2 (6 bases). V lost 5 bases and J 3 bases, leaving 17 bases between the germline ends. This CDR3 is built from 17 residues. Germline V gene data show CDR1 as SGHAT and CDR2 as FQNNGV. The CDR3 here is CASSIGPGGLGANVLTF. The DNA for the CDR3 is TGTGCCAGCAGCATAGGTCCCGGGGGTCTTGGGGCCAACGTCCTGACTTTC.

This clonotype has a handful of counts. The CDR3 carries no conserved terminal phenylalanine or tryptophan, so it likely arises from a read error. The chain combines TRBV5-8 with TRBJ1-5; 7 bases align to TRBD1. The germline V gene encodes CDR1 SGHTS and CDR2 YDEGEE. The trim removed 2 bases at V and 6 bases at J, leaving 5 bases unmatched. The CDR3 spans 14 residues. CDR3 sequence: CASSFGGGSQPQHL. The CDR3 nucleotides are TGTGCCAGCAGCTTTGGAGGGGGCAGTCAGCCCCAGCATCTT.

Many counts were recorded for this clonotype. The chain links TRBV9 to TRBJ2-3; weak D call: TRBD1 (6 bases). This CDR3 contains 14 residues. CDR1 SGDLS and CDR2 YYNGEE come from the germline V gene. V gave up 3 bases and J gave up 2 bases, with 10 bases separating them. The CDR3 region has the DNA TGTGCCAGCAGCGCTGGACAGAACACAGATACGCAGTATTTT. Residues: CASSAGQNTDTQYF.

The chain links TRBV7-6 to TRBJ2-2; 7 positions agree with TRBD1. Germline CDR1 SGHVS, CDR2 FNYEAQ. Germline trimming cut 2 bases from V and 2 bases from J; bases unmatched to any gene: 17. CDR3 length: 20 amino acids. CDR3 region: CASSLTPLMGQRINTGELFF. The CDR3 coding sequence is TGTGCCAGCAGCTTAACCCCACTAATGGGACAGAGGATCAACACCGGGGAGCTGTTTTTT.

This clonotype was found many times. The chain links TRBV5-1 to TRBJ2-5; 8 bases line up with TRBD1. The CDR3 consists of 14 residues. Trimming at V came to 4 bases and at J to 4 bases, leaving 6 bases not matched to a gene. CDR1 and CDR2 (germline): SGHRS, YFSETQ. This chain's CDR3 is CASSSGQGLETQYF. CDR3 in DNA: TGCGCCAGCAGCAGCGGACAGGGTCTAGAGACCCAGTACTTC.

This clonotype was found a few times. This may be a read error: a much more frequent sequence differs by one nucleotide. The V and J genes are TRBV5-1 and TRBJ2-7, with D perhaps TRBD1 or TRBD2 (5 bases each). Germline lookup yields CDR1 SGHRS and CDR2 YFSETQ. CDR3 length equals 14 residues. V was shortened by 0 bases and J by 6 bases, with 13 bases between the two germline ends. The CDR3 here is CASSLGGAPPEQYF. CDR3 in DNA: TGCGCCAGCAGCTTGGGAGGGGCCCCCCCCGAGCAGTACTTC.

This clonotype was counted once. A much larger clonotype is one base distant, so this may be a read error. The chain combines TRBV11-2 with TRBJ2-7; D remains ambiguous. Per germline, CDR1 SGHAT and CDR2 FQNNGV. Trimming cost V 4 bases and J 3 bases, with 10 bases left between them. The CDR3 totals 13 residues. DNA of the CDR3: TGTGCCAGCAGCTCATCGTCCGGCTACGAGCAGTACTTC. As protein: CASSSSSGYEQYF.

This clonotype has ten or more counts. The J gene is TRBJ1-1, the V gene TRBV20-1, with a tentative D call TRBD1 (6 bases). CDR3 length equals 13 residues. Trimming pared 3 bases from V and 4 bases from J, leaving 12 bases between. Looked up from germline, CDR1 is DFQATT and CDR2 is SNEGSKA (reference sequence). The CDR3 region has the DNA TGCAGTGCTAGTGGGGGGCAAGGCACTGAAGCTTTCTTT. This encodes CSASGGQGTEAFF.

This clonotype came up a few times. This chain connects TRBV20-1 to TRBJ2-1, with D perhaps assigned TRBD1 or TRBD2 (5 bases each). The germline V gene encodes CDR1 DFQATT and CDR2 SNEGSKA (reference sequence). V lost 1 base to trimming and J lost 6 bases, with 16 bases between them. The CDR3 length is 15 residues. CDR3 in amino acids: CSARARATGLNEQFF. CDR3 in DNA: TGCAGTGCTAGAGCCCGGGCCACAGGACTCAATGAGCAGTTCTTC.

For this clonotype: A read error may be the cause here, since a much bigger clone is one base away. The rearrangement links TRBV12-3 or TRBV12-4 to TRBJ2-3, with D perhaps matching TRBD2 (5 bases). The V end was cut by 4 bases, the J end by 8 bases, with 10 bases between. This CDR3 spans 12 amino acids. This chain's CDR3 is CASSSGSGTQYF. The CDR3 coding sequence is TGTGCCAGCAGTTCGGGGTCAGGTACGCAGTATTTT.